These 10 T cell receptor beta chains originate from one sample sequenced in a study of T-cell reconstitution after alpha-beta-depleted transplantation in children. Unique molecular identifiers featured in how the TCRbeta library was prepared. One entry per CDR3 protein, called by TCRdb with MiXCR from the PCR reads. Among 700,000 or so distinct CDR3 sequences, 13% were seen once, and the ten largest hold 0.65% to 0.9%. Sequencing used PBMCs, obtained before TCRalphabeta/CD19-depleted stem cell transplant. These receptors came from a girl under 10 years old with congenital amegakaryocytic thrombocytopenia, due to receive a stem cell transplant.

The chain has TRBV12-3 or TRBV12-4 and TRBJ2-7; 8 positions agree with TRBD2. This CDR3 comprises 14 residues. V was pared by 5 bases and J by 3 bases, with 6 bases of the junction left unmatched. Here the CDR3 DNA reads TGTGCCAGCAGTGCCACTAGCGGCAACTACGAGCAGTACTTC. Translation gives CASSATSGNYEQYF.

At least ten counts were recorded for this clonotype. The rearrangement links TRBV5-1 to TRBJ2-3; 9 bases agree with TRBD2. CDR1 is SGHRS and CDR2 is YFSETQ in the germline V gene. This CDR3 has 16 amino acids. Trimming at V came to 0 bases and at J to 2 bases, leaving 4 bases not matched to a gene. Here the CDR3 reads CASSLARLAATDTQYF. The CDR3 bases are TGCGCCAGCAGCTTGGCCCGACTAGCGGCCACAGATACGCAGTATTTT.

This clonotype was detected a few times. The chain recombines TRBV2 with TRBJ2-2, with 10 positions matching TRBD2. The germline CDR1 and CDR2 sequences are SNHLY and FYNNEI. Trimming cost V 8 bases and J 6 bases; bases outside gene matches: 6. The CDR3 is 14 amino acids. CDR3 sequence (DNA): TGTGCCAGCTGTATTAGCGGGAGGTCCGGGGAGCTGTTTTTT. Its protein product is CASCISGRSGELFF.

This clonotype was seen ten or more times. J is TRBJ2-7 and V is TRBV20-1, with 7 bases matching TRBD1. After removal of 3 bases from V and 3 bases from J, the junction contained 11 bases not matched to a gene. Germline CDR1 is DFQATT and CDR2 is SNEGSKA (reference sequence). CDR3 length: 15 residues. This chain's CDR3 is CSARAFRGWLYEQYF. The CDR3, as DNA: TGCAGTGCTAGGGCCTTCAGGGGGTGGCTCTACGAGCAGTACTTC.

This clonotype was detected ten times or more. The V gene is TRBV10-3, the J gene TRBJ1-4; weak D call: TRBD1 (6 bases). The CDR3 spans 15 residues. Germline CDR1 reads ENHRY; CDR2 reads SYGVKD. The V end lost 6 bases, the J end lost 2 bases, and 13 bases lay between the germline ends. CDR3 region: CAISPGTPTNEKLFF. The CDR3 nucleotides read TGTGCCATCAGCCCCGGGACACCGACTAATGAAAAACTGTTTTTT.

This clonotype was detected only a few times. The chain recombines TRBV12-3 or TRBV12-4 with TRBJ2-1; TRBD1 or TRBD2 may be the D gene (6 bases each). CDR3 length: 15 residues. V was clipped by 6 bases and J by 6 bases, with 18 bases between them. The CDR3 region is CASRPDRRALNEQFF. In DNA, the CDR3 is TGTGCCAGCAGACCTGACAGGAGGGCCCTCAATGAGCAGTTCTTC.

The genes are TRBV7-8 and TRBJ2-7; D is undetermined. Germline CDR1 SGHVS, CDR2 FQNEAQ. With 6 bases removed from V and 7 bases from J, the gap between germline ends came to 10 bases. This CDR3 region has 11 residues. The CDR3 is CASRQNAEQYF. The CDR3 DNA follows: TGTGCCAGCAGACAAAACGCGGAGCAGTACTTC.

This clonotype was seen a few times. The junction and the germline gene differ at one end; a read error may be behind it. The rearrangement uses TRBV12-3 or TRBV12-4 and TRBJ2-1, with unresolved D. The CDR3 runs 11 residues. CDR3 loop: CASSFGDLMTF. CDR3 nucleotide sequence: TGTGCCAGCAGTTTCGGCGATCTTATGACCTTC.

This clonotype turned up a few times. The rearrangement uses TRBV25-1 and TRBJ2-6; no definite D call. V was trimmed by 5 bases and J by 0 bases, leaving 14 bases between them. Germline-derived CDR1 and CDR2 are MGHDK and SYGVNS. The CDR3 is made up of 17 amino acids. Here the CDR3 reads CASSPGPLSSGANVLTF. Here the CDR3 DNA reads TGTGCCAGCAGTCCAGGACCCCTCTCCTCTGGGGCCAACGTCCTGACTTTC.

The sample holds many counts of this clonotype. The chain couples TRBV7-9 to TRBJ2-7; D not certain. The ends were cut back, 1 base at V and 5 bases at J, with 15 bases in the middle. CDR3 length: 15 amino acids. In germline, CDR1 is SEHNR, CDR2 FQNEAQ (reference sequence). The CDR3 bases are TGTGCCAGCAGCTTAGGGCCTTTCCGGGTGGACGAGCAGTACTTC. This encodes CASSLGPFRVDEQYF.